The source of this T cell receptor (beta chain) is a study of blood T cells in healthy people across ages. Study-wide results and caveats: Whereas aged donors had fewer naive CD4+ cells, long-lived donors had more of them and higher diversity. Per-million-T-cell TCR beta diversity fell roughly linearly with age.

Aged about 6 to 90, donors were systemically healthy Caucasians from Russia. Extractions gave at least 5.5 micrograms of total RNA per sample. Unmatched junction bases numbered 9, after V lost 2 bases and J lost 8 bases. This CDR3 has 15 residues. In germline, CDR1 is MNHEY, CDR2 SMNVEV (reference sequence). A note on this clonotype: The antigen is not known.

Then a second PCR, running about 6 to 12 cycles, was carried out with a sample-barcoded 5' primer and a J-beta primer mix. From the 5' RACE reads, TCRdb called clonotypes with MiXCR, one entry per CDR3 protein. The repertoire holds around 2 million distinct CDR3 sequences, around 42% seen once, with more than 20% in the top ten. Sequencing was carried out using blood. The TCR originated in a human donor in good health. The V gene is TRBV27, the J gene TRBJ1-1; TRBD1 matches 9 bases. The CDR3 DNA sequence: TGTGCCAGCAGTTTAGTAGGGACAGGGAAGGAGGAAGCTTTCTTT. Amino acids: CASSLVGTGKEEAFF.